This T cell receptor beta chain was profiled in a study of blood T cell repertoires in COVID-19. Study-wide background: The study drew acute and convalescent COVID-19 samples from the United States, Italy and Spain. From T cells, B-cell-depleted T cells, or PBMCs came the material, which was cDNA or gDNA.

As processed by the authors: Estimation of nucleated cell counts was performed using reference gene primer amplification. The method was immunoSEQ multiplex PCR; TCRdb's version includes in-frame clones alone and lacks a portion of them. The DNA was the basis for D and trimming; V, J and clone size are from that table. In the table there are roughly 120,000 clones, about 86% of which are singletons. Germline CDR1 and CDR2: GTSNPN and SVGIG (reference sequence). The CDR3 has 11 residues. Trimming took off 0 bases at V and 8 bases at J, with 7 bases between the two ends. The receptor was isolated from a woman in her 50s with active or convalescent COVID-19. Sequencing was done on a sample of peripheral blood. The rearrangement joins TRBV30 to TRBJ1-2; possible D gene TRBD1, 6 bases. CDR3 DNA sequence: TGTGCCTGGAGTGTAGGGGGAGGCTACACCTTC. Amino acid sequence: CAWSVGGGYTF.